These 21 T cell receptor beta chains originate from one sample sequenced in a study of blood T cell repertoires in COVID-19. The table came from immunoSEQ multiplex PCR; TCRdb's copy has only in-frame clones and leaves some out. Among around 120,000 clones listed, 85% to 90% were seen once. The sample taken for sequencing was peripheral blood. The source of these receptors is an elderly woman with acute or convalescent COVID-19.

V is TRBV11-2 and J is TRBJ2-2, with D possibly matching TRBD2 (5 bases). V was pared by 4 bases and J by 3 bases, with 15 bases between. Germline V gene sequence: CDR1 SGHAT, CDR2 FQNNGV. The length of the CDR3 is 16 residues. The CDR3 is CASSSTRAGHTGELFF. The CDR3, as DNA: TGTGCCAGCAGCTCAACGAGGGCCGGACACACCGGGGAGCTGTTTTTT.

This chain links TRBV5-1 with TRBJ2-5; D possibly corresponds to TRBD1 (5 bases). This CDR3 has 14 residues. Trimming removed 2 bases at V and 3 bases at J, with 11 bases between. The V gene's germline CDR1 is SGHRS and CDR2 YFSETQ. The CDR3 bases are TGCGCCAGCAGCTTCAGCGACAGTAAAGAGACCCAGTACTTC. Translation: CASSFSDSKETQYF.

This chain joins TRBV6-2 or TRBV6-3 and TRBJ1-2; 12 bases fit TRBD1. The CDR3 has 14 residues. The V gene end was trimmed by 4 bases and the J gene end by 8 bases; junction bases not matched to a gene: 5. CDR1 is MNHEY, CDR2 SVGEGT, per germline. This CDR3 reads CASSWDRGRGGYTF. CDR3 DNA sequence: TGTGCCAGCAGTTGGGACAGGGGGCGAGGAGGCTACACCTTC.

The chain couples TRBV27 to TRBJ1-6; 8 bases match TRBD1. Trimming cost V 6 bases and J 7 bases; bases outside gene matches: 5. The CDR3 loop spans 14 amino acids. Germline V lookup: CDR1 MNHEY, CDR2 SMNVEV (reference sequence). The CDR3 nucleotides are TGTGCCAGCAGAGAGACAGGGGCCAATTCACCCCTCCACTTT. It codes for CASRETGANSPLHF.

This chain connects TRBV19 to TRBJ1-2; D unclear. With 0 bases removed from V and 6 bases from J, the gap between germline ends came to 14 bases. This CDR3 contains 15 residues. CDR1 LNHDA and CDR2 SQIVND come from the germline V gene (reference sequence). CDR3 region: CASSIDATTRDGYTF. For the CDR3, the DNA is TGTGCCAGTAGTATAGACGCAACAACTCGGGATGGCTACACCTTC.

This clone was counted a few times. The chain joins TRBV28 to TRBJ2-3; perhaps TRBD2 as D (7 bases). The CDR3 has 14 amino acids. Between the trimmed V and J ends, which lost 6 bases and 6 bases, there was a span of 16 bases. CDR1 MDHEN and CDR2 SYDVKM come from the germline V gene. The CDR3 sequence is CASSPGGPRDTQYF. As DNA, the CDR3 is TGTGCCAGCAGCCCCGGGGGGCCAAGGGATACGCAGTATTTT. The full variable domain, its missing parts supplied by reference TRBV28 and TRBJ2-3, is DVKVTQSSRYLVKRTGEKVFLECVQDMDHENMFWYRQDPGLGLRLIYFSYDVKMKEKGDIPEGYSVSREKKERFSLILESASTNQTSMYLCASSPGGPRDTQYFGPGTRLTVL.

The chain recombines TRBV6-5 with TRBJ1-2; maybe TRBD1 (6 bases). This CDR3 comprises 13 residues. The germline V and J ends were trimmed by 2 bases and 8 bases, with 12 bases remaining between them. Germline CDR1 reads MNHEY; CDR2 reads SVGAGI. The CDR3 bases are TGTGCCAGCAGTTACGTTGGGGGCCGGGGCTACACCTTC. It encodes CASSYVGGRGYTF.

The V and J genes are TRBV20-1 and TRBJ1-2, with D maybe TRBD1 (6 bases). V was cut by 3 bases and J by 2 bases, with 10 bases left in between. Per germline, CDR1 DFQATT and CDR2 SNEGSKA (reference sequence). The CDR3 is 13 residues long. The CDR3 sequence is CSASQQGNYGYTF. The CDR3 coding sequence is TGCAGTGCTAGTCAGCAGGGGAACTATGGCTACACCTTC.

The V and J genes are TRBV6-2 or TRBV6-3 and TRBJ1-1; D is unresolved. Germline values: CDR1 MNHEY, CDR2 SVGEGT. Trimming removed 6 bases from V and 4 bases from J, with 15 bases in between. The CDR3 totals 14 residues. This chain's CDR3 is CASSIGLVGTEAFF. CDR3 sequence (DNA): TGTGCCAGCAGCATCGGACTCGTTGGCACTGAAGCTTTCTTT.

This clone was recorded only once. The chain joins TRBV5-1 to TRBJ1-2, with a weak D call TRBD1 (6 bases). Germline assignment: CDR1 SGHRS and CDR2 YFSETQ. V was clipped by 3 bases and J by 0 bases, with 9 bases between them. The CDR3 contains 14 residues. As DNA, the CDR3 is TGCGCCAGCAGCTGGGACACCCCTAACTATGGCTACACCTTC. This codes for CASSWDTPNYGYTF.

V usage is TRBV5-1 and J usage is TRBJ1-1, with TRBD1 matching 10 bases. The CDR3 loop spans 14 amino acids. Per germline, CDR1 SGHRS and CDR2 YFSETQ. V shed 2 bases, J shed 3 bases, and the junction held 1 base outside the gene matches. The CDR3 loop reads CASSFGTGDTEAFF. CDR3 nucleotide sequence: TGCGCCAGCAGCTTCGGGACAGGGGACACTGAAGCTTTCTTT.

In the case of this clone: Other DNA sequences of this sample code for an identical CDR3. The rearrangement uses TRBV30 and TRBJ2-5; D uncertain. Germline assignment: CDR1 GTSNPN and CDR2 SVGIG (reference sequence). This CDR3 region has 12 residues. The V gene lost 0 bases and the J gene lost 4 bases, with 6 bases spanning the gap. The CDR3 sequence is CAWSVRGETQYF. CDR3 DNA: TGTGCCTGGAGTGTACGAGGAGAGACCCAGTACTTC.

This chain uses TRBV3-1 (or the pseudogene TRBV3-2) with TRBJ1-3; the match to TRBD1 covers 7 bases. This CDR3 contains 18 residues. The J segment lost 0 bases and the V segment lost 6 bases, leaving 14 bases of the junction unmatched. Looked up from germline, CDR1 is LGHDT and CDR2 is YNNKEL (reference sequence). The DNA of the CDR3 is TGTGCCAGCAGTCTCGTGGAGGGACAGTATAGCTCTGGAAACACCATATATTTT. It translates to CASSLVEGQYSSGNTIYF.

The genes are TRBV5-4 and TRBJ2-3; D may be TRBD2 (6 bases). Germline V gives CDR1 SGHNT, CDR2 YYREEE (reference sequence). The CDR3 contains 14 residues. Trimming took off 3 bases at V and 0 bases at J, with 8 bases between the two ends. The CDR3 is CASSSGTSTDTQYF. The CDR3 region has the DNA TGTGCCAGCAGCTCCGGGACTAGCACAGATACGCAGTATTTT.

Here the CDR3 reads CATRGGQAVPGANVLTF. The CDR3 region has the DNA TGTGCCACCAGGGGTGGACAGGCCGTACCTGGGGCCAACGTCCTGACTTTC. The gene calls are TRBV15 and TRBJ2-6; 7 bases match TRBD1. Germline V gene lookup returns CDR1 LNHNV and CDR2 YYDKDF (reference sequence). This CDR3 spans 17 amino acids. V gave up 6 bases and J gave up 2 bases; unmatched junction bases: 10. Full variable domain (remainder filled in from reference TRBV15 and TRBJ2-6): DAMVIQNPRYQVTQFGKPVTLSCSQTLNHNVMYWYQQKSSQAPKLLFHYYDKDFNNEADTPDNFQSRRPNTSFCFLDIRSPGLGDTAMYLCATRGGQAVPGANVLTFGAGSRLTVL.

The chain combines TRBV5-1 with TRBJ1-6; no clear D. V lost 2 bases, J lost 5 bases, and 8 bases lay in between. The germline V gene encodes CDR1 SGHRS and CDR2 YFSETQ. CDR3 length equals 14 residues. DNA of the CDR3: TGCGCCAGCAGCTTAAACAGAGATAATTCACCCCTCCACTTT. It translates to CASSLNRDNSPLHF.

V gene TRBV30 combines with J gene TRBJ1-2; D gene uncertain. CDR1 and CDR2 (germline): GTSNPN, SVGIG (reference sequence). The CDR3 extends over 12 amino acids. V was trimmed by 2 bases and J by 4 bases, leaving 8 bases between them. CDR3 loop: CAWSYPGYGYTF. The CDR3 DNA follows: TGTGCCTGGAGTTATCCGGGCTATGGCTACACCTTC. The full variable domain, its missing parts supplied by reference TRBV30 and TRBJ1-2, is SQTIHQWPATLVQPVGSPLSLECTVEGTSNPNLYWYRQAAGRGLQLLFYSVGIGQISSEVPQNLSASRPQDRQFILSSKKLLLSDSGFYLCAWSYPGYGYTFGSGTRLTVV.

In nucleotides, the CDR3 is TGTGCCACCTTGAAAGGGGGGGGGACACCGAATCAGCCCCAGCATTTT. This encodes CATLKGGGTPNQPQHF. The gene calls are TRBV7-4 and TRBJ1-5; the D gene is possibly TRBD1 (6 bases). Trimming shortened V by 10 bases and J by 4 bases, and 23 bases separated the two germline ends. The germline V gene encodes CDR1 SGHVT and CDR2 SQSDAQ. This CDR3 has 16 residues.

This chain joins TRBV7-7 and TRBJ2-7; 9 positions match TRBD1. Trimming cost V 3 bases and J 2 bases; bases outside gene matches: 8. The CDR3 length is 16 residues. The germline gives CDR1 SSHAT, CDR2 FNYEAQ (reference sequence). The CDR3 sequence is CASSLGPGQGTYEQYF. Here the CDR3 DNA reads TGTGCCAGCAGCTTGGGTCCGGGACAGGGAACCTACGAGCAGTACTTC.

DNA for the CDR3: TGTGCCAGCGCACCACAGCGGGGGGATCCCTCCCATACGCAGTATTTT. It is translated as CASAPQRGDPSHTQYF. The chain links TRBV28 to TRBJ2-3, with TRBD2 identical over 9 bases. The trim removed 8 bases at V and 7 bases at J, leaving 16 bases unmatched. This CDR3 region has 16 residues. Germline CDR1 and CDR2: MDHEN and SYDVKM. Full variable domain (remainder filled in from reference TRBV28 and TRBJ2-3): DVKVTQSSRYLVKRTGEKVFLECVQDMDHENMFWYRQDPGLGLRLIYFSYDVKMKEKGDIPEGYSVSREKKERFSLILESASTNQTSMYLCASAPQRGDPSHTQYFGPGTRLTVL.

The chain recombines TRBV10-3 with TRBJ1-1; D gene ambiguous. In germline, CDR1 is ENHRY, CDR2 SYGVKD. The CDR3 spans 12 residues. The germline V and J ends were trimmed by 6 bases and 0 bases, with 5 bases remaining between them. In DNA, the CDR3 is TGTGCCATCAGACAGCTGAACACTGAAGCTTTCTTT. Its translation: CAIRQLNTEAFF.